Sequencing of this TCR beta chain was carried out in a study of shared clonotypes between healthy human individuals. CDR1 and CDR2 from the germline V gene are SNHLY and FYNNEI. Trimming took off 10 bases at V and 1 base at J, with 19 bases between the two ends. The CDR3 extends over 15 amino acids. Remarks on this clone: The antigen remains unidentified.

Generated by immunoSEQ multiplex PCR, the TCRdb table keeps only in-frame clones and is missing some. The table records about 2,500,000 clones, 85% to 95% of them present only once. Study-wide results and caveats: About 5% of naive CD4 clonotypes were shared across a few donors.

This clonotype was obtained from a man aged 18 to 30 in good health. Sample: naive CD4+ T cells sorted from blood. Documented subset: CD45RA+ positively selected. This rearrangement joins TRBV2 to TRBJ2-5; D may match TRBD1 or TRBD2 (5 bases each). For the CDR3, the DNA is TGTGCCACCCGAGGGAACGGGGCCACCCAAGAGACCCAGTACTTC. Translating it yields CATRGNGATQETQYF. Looking up the rest from reference TRBV2 and TRBJ2-5 gives the full variable domain: EPEVTQTPSHQVTQMGQEVILRCVPISNHLYFYWYRQILGQKVEFLVSFYNNEISEKSEIFDDQFSVERPDGSNFTLKIRSTKLEDSAMYFCATRGNGATQETQYFGPGTRLLVL.